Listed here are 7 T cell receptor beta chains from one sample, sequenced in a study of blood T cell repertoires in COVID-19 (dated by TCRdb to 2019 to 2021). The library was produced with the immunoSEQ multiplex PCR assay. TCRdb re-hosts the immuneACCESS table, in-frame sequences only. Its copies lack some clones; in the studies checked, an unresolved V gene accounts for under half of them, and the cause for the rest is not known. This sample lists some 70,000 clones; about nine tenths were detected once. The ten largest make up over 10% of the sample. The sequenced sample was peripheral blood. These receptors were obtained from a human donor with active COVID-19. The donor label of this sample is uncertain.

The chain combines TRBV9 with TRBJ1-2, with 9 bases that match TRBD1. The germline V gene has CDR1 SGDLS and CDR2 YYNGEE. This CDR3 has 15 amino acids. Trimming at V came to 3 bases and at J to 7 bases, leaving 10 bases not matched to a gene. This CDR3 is CASSAQTGGLGGYTF. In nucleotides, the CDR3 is TGTGCCAGCAGCGCTCAGACAGGGGGGCTCGGTGGCTACACCTTC.

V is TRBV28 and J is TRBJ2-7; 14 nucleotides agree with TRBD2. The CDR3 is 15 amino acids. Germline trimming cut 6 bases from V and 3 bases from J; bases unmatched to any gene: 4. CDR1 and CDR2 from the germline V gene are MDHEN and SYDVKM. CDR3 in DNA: TGTGCCAGCAGGAGGACTAGCGGGAGGAACTACGAGCAGTACTTC. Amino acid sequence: CASRRTSGRNYEQYF.

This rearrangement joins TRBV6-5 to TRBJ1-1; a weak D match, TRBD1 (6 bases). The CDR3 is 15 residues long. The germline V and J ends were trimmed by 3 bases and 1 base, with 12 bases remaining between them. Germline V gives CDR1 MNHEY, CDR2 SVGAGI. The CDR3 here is CASSYADSRNTEAFF. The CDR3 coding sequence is TGTGCCAGCAGTTATGCGGACAGCAGGAACACTGAAGCTTTCTTT.

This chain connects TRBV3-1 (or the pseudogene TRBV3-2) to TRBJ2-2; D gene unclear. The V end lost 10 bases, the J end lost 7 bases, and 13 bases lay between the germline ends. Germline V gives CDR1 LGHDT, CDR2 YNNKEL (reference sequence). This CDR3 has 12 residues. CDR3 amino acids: CATEFYRGELFF. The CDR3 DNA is TGTGCCACAGAATTTTACCGCGGGGAGCTGTTTTTT.

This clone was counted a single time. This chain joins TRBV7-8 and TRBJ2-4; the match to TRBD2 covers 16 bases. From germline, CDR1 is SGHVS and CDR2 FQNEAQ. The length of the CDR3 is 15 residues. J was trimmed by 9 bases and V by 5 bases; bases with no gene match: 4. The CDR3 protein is CASSLGTSGRGIQYF. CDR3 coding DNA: TGTGCCAGCAGCCTCGGGACTAGCGGGAGGGGCATTCAGTACTTC.

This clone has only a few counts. CDR3 loop: CASSPRQGAGTGELFF. CDR3 bases: TGTGCCAGCAGCCCACGACAGGGGGCCGGCACCGGGGAGCTGTTTTTT. This chain joins TRBV11-2 and TRBJ2-2; 10 positions match TRBD1. This CDR3 spans 16 amino acids. CDR1 is SGHAT, CDR2 FQNNGV, per germline. Losses at the gene ends were 5 bases for V and 4 bases for J; bases not matched to a gene: 7.

This chain's CDR3 is CASSESQESYEQYF. The DNA of the CDR3 is TGTGCCAGCAGTGAGAGCCAGGAATCGTACGAGCAGTACTTC. This sequence joins TRBV25-1 and TRBJ2-7; D is undetermined. The CDR3 has 14 residues. Germline values: CDR1 MGHDK, CDR2 SYGVNS. V dropped 3 bases and J dropped 4 bases, with 13 bases sitting between them.